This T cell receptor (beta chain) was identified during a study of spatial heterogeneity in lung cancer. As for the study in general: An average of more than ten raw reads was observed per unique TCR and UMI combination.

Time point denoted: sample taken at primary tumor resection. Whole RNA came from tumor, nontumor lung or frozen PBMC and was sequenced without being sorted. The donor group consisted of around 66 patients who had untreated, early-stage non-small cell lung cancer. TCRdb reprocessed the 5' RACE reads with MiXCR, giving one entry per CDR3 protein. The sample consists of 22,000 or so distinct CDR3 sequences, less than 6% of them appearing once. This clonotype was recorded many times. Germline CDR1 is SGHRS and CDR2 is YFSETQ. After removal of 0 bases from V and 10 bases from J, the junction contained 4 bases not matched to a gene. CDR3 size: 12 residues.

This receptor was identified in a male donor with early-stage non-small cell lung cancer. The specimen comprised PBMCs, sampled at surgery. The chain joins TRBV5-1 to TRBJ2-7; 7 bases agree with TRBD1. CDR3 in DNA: TGCGCCAGCAGCTTGGGACAGGGTGATCAGTACTTC. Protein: CASSLGQGDQYF. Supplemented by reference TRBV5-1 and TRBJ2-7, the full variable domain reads KAGVTQTPRYLIKTRGQQVTLSCSPISGHRSVSWYQQTPGQGLQFLFEYFSETQRNKGNFPGRFSGRQFSNSRSEMNVSTLELGDSALYLCASSLGQGDQYFGPGTRLTVT.